This T cell receptor beta chain was sequenced for a study of human T cells and chemical hapten exposure. Study details: Sensitizing treatment utilized 2% DPC over an approximately 2 cm by approximately 2 cm portion of upper inner arm skin.

A single record per CDR3 protein comes from TCRdb applying MiXCR to the RACE reads. The data contain 85,000 to 120,000 distinct CDR3 sequences, 10% to 15% of them seen just once; the ten biggest clones take up 1.5% to 2%. Time point: pre-sensitization, week 0. Sample treatment: therapeutic diphenylcyclopropenone sensitization with weekly scalp DPC. As concerns this clonotype: Its cognate antigen is unknown.

Study outcomes and limitations: The number of TCRs above 1 in 1000 frequency did not change after DPC sensitization.

The input for sequencing was whole blood, taken in connection with sensitization to the hapten diphenylcyclopropenone (DPC). This TCR was recovered from a woman aged 45 to 65 with alopecia areata. Some clones in this sample may be carry-over from other donors' samples.

CDR3 DNA sequence: TGTGCCAGCAGCCGCGCCGGGGGGATAAGCACAGATACGCAGTATTTT. Amino acids: CASSRAGGISTDTQYF. V is TRBV11-2 and J is TRBJ2-3; TRBD2 matches 7 bases. This CDR3 has 16 residues. Germline CDR1 SGHAT, CDR2 FQNNGV. Trimming removed 5 bases from V and 0 bases from J; junction bases left unmatched: 8.